The next 27 T cell receptor beta chains were all read from a single sample in a study of blood T cell repertoires in COVID-19. Produced via immunoSEQ multiplex PCR; TCRdb's table is partial and in-frame only. The sample gives roughly 570,000 clones, approximately 91% of which show up once; around 7.8% is in the top ten. Sequencing was carried out using peripheral blood. The origin of the receptors is a woman between 45 and 65 years old with COVID-19, enrolled during active disease.

This sequence joins TRBV7-2 and TRBJ2-1; 8 positions match TRBD2. Per germline, CDR1 SGHTA and CDR2 FQGNSA. With V trimmed by 1 base and J by 0 bases, 5 bases remained unmatched. The CDR3 spans 17 residues. The CDR3 DNA follows: TGTGCCAGCAGCTTAGTTGCGGGGGGAAGCTCCTACAATGAGCAGTTCTTC. Translation gives CASSLVAGGSSYNEQFF. The full variable domain, completed using reference TRBV7-2 and TRBJ2-1, is GAGVSQSPSNKVTEKGKDVELRCDPISGHTALYWYRQSLGQGLEFLIYFQGNSAPDKSGLPSDRFSAERTGGSVSTLTIQRTQQEDSAVYLCASSLVAGGSSYNEQFFGPGTRLTVL.

The V gene is TRBV5-1, the J gene TRBJ1-2, with D perhaps matching TRBD1 (6 bases). The germline V gene encodes CDR1 SGHRS and CDR2 YFSETQ. Trimming left V 4 bases short and J 4 bases short, with 17 bases between. The CDR3 covers 15 residues. CDR3: CASSLLGAGSYGYTF. CDR3 coding DNA: TGCGCCAGCAGCCTACTGGGGGCCGGATCCTATGGCTACACCTTC.

This clone has a handful of counts. The chain employs TRBV30 and TRBJ1-2; D gene uncertain. The CDR3 totals 15 residues. Trimming pared 2 bases from V and 4 bases from J, leaving 17 bases between. CDR1 and CDR2 (germline): GTSNPN, SVGIG (reference sequence). CDR3 region: CAWSTQPPEPYGYTF. The CDR3 DNA reads as TGTGCCTGGAGTACCCAACCGCCTGAGCCCTATGGCTACACCTTC.

The chain couples TRBV3-1 (or the pseudogene TRBV3-2) to TRBJ1-1; D remains ambiguous. The CDR3 sequence is 14 residues long. Trimming removed 1 base at V and 4 bases at J, with 10 bases between. Germline CDR1 reads LGHDT; CDR2 reads YNNKEL (reference sequence). The CDR3 sequence: CASSQGTFRTEAFF. The DNA for the CDR3 is TGTGCCAGCAGCCAAGGGACTTTCCGCACTGAAGCTTTCTTT.

This clone has just one count. The J gene is TRBJ1-1, the V gene TRBV6-5, with D possibly TRBD1 on 6 matching bases. V lost 10 bases and J lost 1, with 10 bases in between. Germline lookup yields CDR1 MNHEY and CDR2 SVGAGI. This CDR3 comprises 12 residues. The CDR3 spells CATGQTNTEAFF. In DNA form, the CDR3 reads TGTGCCACCGGACAGACGAACACTGAAGCTTTCTTT.

This rearrangement joins TRBV12-5 to TRBJ1-1; 8 bases are a match to TRBD1. Germline V gives CDR1 LGHNT, CDR2 FRNRAP. With 4 bases clipped from V and 10 bases from J, the junction kept 8 bases outside the gene matches. The CDR3 is 13 amino acids. CDR3 DNA: TGTGCTAGTGGTTCCATACAGGGGGTCGTAGCTTTCTTT. Its protein product is CASGSIQGVVAFF.

This clone was counted a single time. The V and J genes are TRBV19 and TRBJ2-3; 10 bases match TRBD1. With 7 bases clipped from V and 4 bases from J, the junction kept 5 bases outside the gene matches. CDR1 and CDR2 (germline): LNHDA, SQIVND (reference sequence). This CDR3 comprises 14 residues. CDR3 bases: TGTGCCAGTAAGGACAGGGGGATCGCAGATACGCAGTATTTT. Translation: CASKDRGIADTQYF.

V and J are TRBV5-4 and TRBJ1-2, with a possible D match to TRBD1 (6 bases). CDR1 and CDR2 (germline): SGHNT, YYREEE (reference sequence). This CDR3 has 14 amino acids. The V and J ends lost 4 bases and 5 bases respectively, with 15 bases between them. The chain's CDR3 is CASSLITGQYGYTF. CDR3 sequence (DNA): TGTGCCAGCAGCCTTATAACAGGGCAGTATGGCTACACCTTC.

This clone showed up many times. The V and J genes are TRBV24-1 and TRBJ2-1; a possible D gene is TRBD1 (6 bases). Trimming removed 3 bases at V and 12 bases at J, with 14 bases between. CDR1 is KGHDR and CDR2 is SFDVKD in the germline V gene. The CDR3 is 13 amino acids. For the CDR3, the DNA is TGTGCCACCAGTGATCCGAAGACAGGCAGGCAGTTCTTC. Its protein is CATSDPKTGRQFF.

The chain joins TRBV6-6 to TRBJ2-3; 9 bases fit TRBD1. J gave up 7 bases and V 5 bases, and 4 bases lay outside the gene matches. CDR1 and CDR2 (germline): MNHNY, SVGAGI (reference sequence). The CDR3 sequence is 13 residues long. CDR3 DNA: TGTGCCAGCAGTCCCGGGACAGGGTATACGCAGTATTTT. Translating gives CASSPGTGYTQYF.

The gene calls are TRBV3-1 (or the pseudogene TRBV3-2) and TRBJ1-1, with unresolved D. Germline CDR1 is LGHDT and CDR2 is YNNKEL (reference sequence). CDR3 length: 12 residues. Trimming removed 4 bases from V and 6 bases from J, with 9 bases in between. The CDR3 sequence: CASSRTISEAFF. The DNA for the CDR3 is TGTGCCAGCAGCCGCACTATCTCTGAAGCTTTCTTT.

The rearrangement links TRBV10-1 to TRBJ2-1; 13 bases fit TRBD2. The CDR3 is made up of 15 amino acids. The trim removed 6 bases at V and 8 bases at J, leaving 7 bases unmatched. Germline V CDR1 and CDR2: WNHNN, SYGVQD (reference sequence). The CDR3 region has the DNA TGCGCCAGCAGGAGAACTAGCGGGGGGGCCGATGAGCAGTTCTTC. Translating it yields CASRRTSGGADEQFF.

The chain links TRBV7-9 to TRBJ1-1, with D perhaps TRBD1 (6 bases). Germline V gene data show CDR1 as SEHNR and CDR2 as FQNEAQ (reference sequence). The CDR3 has 15 amino acids. The V end was cut by 1 base, the J end by 3 bases, with 12 bases between. The CDR3 region has the DNA TGTGCCAGCAGCTTAGGACCCACAGGGTACACTGAAGCTTTCTTT. Translation gives CASSLGPTGYTEAFF.

The genes are TRBV27 and TRBJ2-7; 9 bases match TRBD1. Germline V gene sequence: CDR1 MNHEY, CDR2 SMNVEV (reference sequence). This CDR3 spans 13 amino acids. V lost 10 bases and J lost 7; bases outside the gene matches: 11. The CDR3 is CATWTGALREQYF. The DNA for the CDR3 is TGTGCCACCTGGACAGGGGCACTTAGGGAGCAGTACTTC.

The genes are TRBV15 and TRBJ2-7; 10 nucleotides match TRBD2. V was clipped by 5 bases and J by 2 bases; unmatched bases: 6. Germline loops: CDR1 LNHNV, CDR2 YYDKDF (reference sequence). This CDR3 has 15 residues. For the CDR3, the DNA is TGTGCCACCAGCGGGTCTAGCGGGGGCCCCTACGAGCAGTACTTC. Translated: CATSGSSGGPYEQYF.

This rearrangement joins TRBV6-6 to TRBJ2-3; TRBD1 aligns across 7 bases. CDR3 size: 14 residues. V dropped 6 bases and J dropped 4; count of bases not matched to a gene: 7. CDR1 is MNHNY, CDR2 SVGAGI, per germline (reference sequence). CDR3 nucleotide sequence: TGTGCCAGCAGAGACTTTCAGGGGGCAGATACGCAGTATTTT. Encoded protein: CASRDFQGADTQYF.

There are a few counts of this clone. The V and J genes are TRBV5-1 and TRBJ2-1; the match to TRBD1 covers 10 bases. Losses at the gene ends were 2 bases for V and 6 bases for J; bases not matched to a gene: 5. Germline lookup yields CDR1 SGHRS and CDR2 YFSETQ. The CDR3 runs to 15 residues. The CDR3 DNA sequence: TGCGCCAGCAGCTTTACGGGGACAGGGGCCAATGAGCAGTTCTTC. As protein: CASSFTGTGANEQFF.

The chain employs TRBV7-9 and TRBJ1-2; D is undetermined. Trimming took off 4 bases at V and 0 bases at J, with 15 bases between the two ends. Germline CDR1 SEHNR, CDR2 FQNEAQ (reference sequence). This CDR3 has 16 amino acids. The CDR3 DNA reads as TGTGCCAGCAGCTCCGGAAACACAGTCCCTAACTATGGCTACACCTTC. Its protein product is CASSSGNTVPNYGYTF.

The rearrangement uses TRBV2 and TRBJ1-5; no clear D gene. The length of the CDR3 is 14 residues. V was cut by 4 bases and J by 6 bases, with 13 bases left in between. The germline gives CDR1 SNHLY, CDR2 FYNNEI. The DNA for the CDR3 is TGTGCCAGCAGTGCGGGTAGCGGGGTTCAGCCCCAGCATTTT. Residues: CASSAGSGVQPQHF.

The chain employs TRBV3-1 (or the pseudogene TRBV3-2) and TRBJ2-5; no definite D call. Trimming left V 4 bases short and J 3 bases short, with 6 bases between. Germline CDR1 is LGHDT and CDR2 is YNNKEL (reference sequence). The CDR3 consists of 12 residues. The CDR3 nucleotides are TGTGCCAGCAGCCTACGGGAAGAGACCCAGTACTTC. Amino acids: CASSLREETQYF.

This clone occurred once. The J gene is TRBJ1-1, the V gene TRBV12-5; maybe TRBD1 (6 bases). There are 15 residues in the CDR3. V lost 0 bases to trimming and J lost 5 bases, with 13 bases between them. Per the germline V gene, CDR1 is LGHNT and CDR2 is FRNRAP. DNA for the CDR3: TGTGCTAGTGGTTTGGTCTCCACCCAGGGGACTGAAGCTTTCTTT. Translated: CASGLVSTQGTEAFF.

Of note for this clone: Germline and junction disagree at one end, which may indicate a read error. The chain carries TRBV19 and TRBJ2-2; D is perhaps TRBD1 (6 bases). The CDR3 covers 17 residues. Germline values: CDR1 LNHDA, CDR2 SQIVND (reference sequence). DNA of the CDR3: TGTGCCAGTAGTACTCACCCGACAGGCTTTAACACCAGGGAGCTGTTTTTT. It encodes CASSTHPTGFNTRELFF.

This clone was detected only once. CDR3 sequence reads: CASSQITGASREAFF. The CDR3 bases are TGTGCCAGCAGCCAGATAACAGGGGCTTCACGTGAAGCTTTCTTT. This chain uses TRBV28 with TRBJ1-1; TRBD1 matches at 7 bases. The length of the CDR3 is 15 residues. V lost 6 bases, J lost 7 bases, and 14 bases stayed unmatched. Germline V CDR1 and CDR2: MDHEN, SYDVKM.

The count of this clone is one. V is TRBV5-1 and J is TRBJ1-2; the match to TRBD1 covers 7 bases. This CDR3 spans 14 amino acids. Germline trimming cut 4 bases from V and 1 base from J; bases unmatched to any gene: 4. The germline CDR1 and CDR2 sequences are SGHRS and YFSETQ. CDR3 in amino acids: CASSTGTVNYGYTF. The DNA of the CDR3 is TGCGCCAGCAGCACCGGGACAGTTAACTATGGCTACACCTTC.

In this sample, this clone turned up once. The chain employs TRBV23-1 and TRBJ1-5; 7 nucleotides align to TRBD1. TRBV23-1 is labeled an ORF, and its function is uncertain. The V and J ends lost 0 bases and 1 base, in that order; junction bases with no gene match: 3. The CDR3 runs to 16 residues. In DNA, the CDR3 is TGCGCCAGCAGTCAATCGGGGACAGCAAGCAATCAGCCCCAGCATTTT. Translation gives CASSQSGTASNQPQHF.

The V and J genes are TRBV5-1 and TRBJ2-6; TRBD1 agrees at 9 bases. The trim removed 2 bases at V and 0 bases at J, leaving 9 bases unmatched. CDR3 length equals 19 residues. Germline V gene sequence: CDR1 SGHRS, CDR2 YFSETQ. The CDR3 nucleotides are TGCGCCAGCAGCTTTTCCGGGACAGGGTCACACTCTGGGGCCAACGTCCTGACTTTC. The encoded protein is CASSFSGTGSHSGANVLTF. Filled out from reference TRBV5-1 and TRBJ2-6, the complete variable domain reads KAGVTQTPRYLIKTRGQQVTLSCSPISGHRSVSWYQQTPGQGLQFLFEYFSETQRNKGNFPGRFSGRQFSNSRSEMNVSTLELGDSALYLCASSFSGTGSHSGANVLTFGAGSRLTVL.

This clone appeared once. The V and J genes are TRBV6-6 and TRBJ1-1; weak D call: TRBD1 (6 bases). This CDR3 comprises 16 residues. The ends were cut back, 3 bases at V and 2 bases at J, with 16 bases in the middle. CDR1 MNHNY and CDR2 SVGAGI come from the germline V gene (reference sequence). The CDR3 spells CASSYSLQGLNTEAFF. DNA for the CDR3: TGTGCCAGCAGTTATTCCCTACAGGGATTAAACACTGAAGCTTTCTTT.